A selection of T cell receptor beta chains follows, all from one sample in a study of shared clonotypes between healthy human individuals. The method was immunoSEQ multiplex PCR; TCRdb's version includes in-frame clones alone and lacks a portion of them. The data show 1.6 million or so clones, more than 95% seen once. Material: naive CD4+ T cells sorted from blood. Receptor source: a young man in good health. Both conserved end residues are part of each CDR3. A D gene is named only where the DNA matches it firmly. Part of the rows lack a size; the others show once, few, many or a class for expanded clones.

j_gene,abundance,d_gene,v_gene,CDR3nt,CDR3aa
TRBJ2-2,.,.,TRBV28,TGTGCCAGCAACCGGGTCACCGGGGAGCTGTTTTTT,CASNRVTGELFF
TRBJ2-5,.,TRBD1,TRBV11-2,TGTGCCAGCAGCTTAGCAGGACAGGGGGCTTGGACCCAGTACTTC,CASSLAGQGAWTQYF
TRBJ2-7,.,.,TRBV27,TGTGCCAGCAGTTTTTCTGAGAGAGAGCAGTACTTC,CASSFSEREQYF
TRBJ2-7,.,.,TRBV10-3,TGTGCCACCTCTTCGGGTGGTCCCTACGAGCAGTACTTC,CATSSGGPYEQYF
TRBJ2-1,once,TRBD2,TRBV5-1,TGCGCCAGCAGCTTGGTCGGGACTAGCGGAGACAATGAGCAGTTCTTC,CASSLVGTSGDNEQFF
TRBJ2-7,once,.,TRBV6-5,TGTGCCAGCAGTTCCCTTTGGCAGGTGAGCTCCTACGAGCAGTACTTC,CASSSLWQVSSYEQYF
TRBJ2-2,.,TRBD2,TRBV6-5,TGTGCCAGCAGTTCCGGACTAGGAGACTACACCGGGGAGCTGTTTTTT,CASSSGLGDYTGELFF
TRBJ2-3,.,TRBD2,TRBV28,TGTGCCAGCAGAACCGGGACTAGCGGGAGGTTAGCTACGCAGTATTTT,CASRTGTSGRLATQYF
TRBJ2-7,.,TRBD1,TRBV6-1,TGTGCCAGCGAATACCGGGACAGGGGCTCCTACGAGCAGTACTTC,CASEYRDRGSYEQYF
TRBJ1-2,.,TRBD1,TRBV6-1,TGTGCCAGCAGATCACCGGGACAGGGAGGGGGCTACACCTTC,CASRSPGQGGGYTF
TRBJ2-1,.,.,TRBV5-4,TGTGCCAGCAGCCCGCGGGGTATTAGGTCCGATGAGCAGTTCTTC,CASSPRGIRSDEQFF
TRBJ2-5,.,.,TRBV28,.,CASSSGPASGRWRETQYF
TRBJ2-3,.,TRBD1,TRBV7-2,TGTGCCAGCAGCCCACCACTGGGGACAGGGGGGTCAGATACGCAGTATTTT,CASSPPLGTGGSDTQYF
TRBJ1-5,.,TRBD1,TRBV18,TGTGCCAGCTCAATTGACAGGGATCAGCCCCAGCATTTT,CASSIDRDQPQHF
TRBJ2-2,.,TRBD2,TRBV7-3,TGTGCCAGCAGCCCCCCTCTAAGCGGGAGCACCGGGGAGCTGTTTTTT,CASSPPLSGSTGELFF
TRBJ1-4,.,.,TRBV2,TGTGCCAGCTTGGCAGGCTCGACTAGGGAAGGAAAACTGTTTTTT,CASLAGSTREGKLFF
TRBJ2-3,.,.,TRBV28,TGTGCCAGCACCGCTTCCTCGGGAGATACGCAGTATTTT,CASTASSGDTQYF
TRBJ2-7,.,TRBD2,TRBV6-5,TGTGCCAGCAGTTACTCGGCGGGAGGAGGCTACGAGCAGTACTTC,CASSYSAGGGYEQYF
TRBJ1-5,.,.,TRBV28,TGTGCCAGCGGAGGGGGAGGCAATCAGCCCCAGCATTTT,CASGGGGNQPQHF
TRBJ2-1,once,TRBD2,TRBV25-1,TGTGCCAGCAGGACTAGCGGGATCTTGGATGAGCAGTTCTTC,CASRTSGILDEQFF
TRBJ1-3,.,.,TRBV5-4,TGTGCCAGCAGCTCCAGATCGGGTTCTGGAAACACCATATATTTT,CASSSRSGSGNTIYF
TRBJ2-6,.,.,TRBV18,TGTGCCAGCTCATCCATTTTGATCTCTGGGGCCAACGTCCTGACTTTC,CASSSILISGANVLTF
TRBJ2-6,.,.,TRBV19,TGTGCCAGTAGCACAGGCTCCTCTGGGGCCAACGTCCTGACTTTC,CASSTGSSGANVLTF
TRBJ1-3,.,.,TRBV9,TGTGCCAGCAGTCCAAGGGGGGATGCCAACTCTGGAAACACCATATATTTT,CASSPRGDANSGNTIYF
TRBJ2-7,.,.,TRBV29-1,TGCAGCGTGGGATCGTTACTAACCTACGAGCAGTACTTC,CSVGSLLTYEQYF
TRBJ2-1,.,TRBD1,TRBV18,TGTGCCAGCTCACCCAGAGGACCGACAGGGTCTAATGAGCAGTTCTTC,CASSPRGPTGSNEQFF
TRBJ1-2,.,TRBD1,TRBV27,TGTGCCAGCAGTCCGGCAGGGGGACATGGCTACACCTTC,CASSPAGGHGYTF
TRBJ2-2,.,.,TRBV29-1,TGCAGCGTTGCCGACAGGAACACCGGGGAGCTGTTTTTT,CSVADRNTGELFF
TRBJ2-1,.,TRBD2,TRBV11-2,TGTGCCAGCACCAGACTAGCGGGAGGGCCGGGGGGTGAGCAGTTCTTC,CASTRLAGGPGGEQFF
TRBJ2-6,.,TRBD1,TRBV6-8,TGTGCCAGCAGTTGGTGGACAGGGGGTTTATCTGGGGCCAACGTCCTGACTTTC,CASSWWTGGLSGANVLTF
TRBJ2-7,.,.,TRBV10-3,TGTGCCATCAGTGACGACTTAGTTAGGAGCGAGCAGTACTTC,CAISDDLVRSEQYF
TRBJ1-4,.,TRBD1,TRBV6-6,TGTGCCAGCGCCTACGGACAGGGGTGGGGTGAAAAACTGTTTTTT,CASAYGQGWGEKLFF
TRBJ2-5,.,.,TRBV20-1,TGCAGTGCTACACAAGAGACCCAGTACTTC,CSATQETQYF
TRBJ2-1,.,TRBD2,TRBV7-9,TGTGCCAGCAGCTGGACGGGACTAGCGGGACTCTATGAGCAGTTCTTC,CASSWTGLAGLYEQFF
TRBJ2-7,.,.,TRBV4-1,TGCGCCAGCAGCCAAGCCAGTTTGGCGGGACCCTACGAGCAGTACTTC,CASSQASLAGPYEQYF
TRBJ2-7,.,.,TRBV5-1,TGCGCCAGCAGCACGCCATACAGGGACGAGCAGTACTTC,CASSTPYRDEQYF
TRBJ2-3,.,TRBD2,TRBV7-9,TGTGCCAGCAGCTCCCCCCTAGCGGGAGAATTGGGCGGCACAGATACGCAGTATTTT,CASSSPLAGELGGTDTQYF
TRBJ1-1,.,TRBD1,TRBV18,TGTGCCAGCTCACCACCGGGCGACAGGGGTTCGACTGAAGCTTTCTTT,CASSPPGDRGSTEAFF
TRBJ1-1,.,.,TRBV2,TGTGCCAGCGAGAGGGAAGTGAACACTGAAGCTTTCTTT,CASEREVNTEAFF
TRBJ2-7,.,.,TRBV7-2,TGTGCCAGCAGCCGGGGGATCTACGAGCAGTACTTC,CASSRGIYEQYF
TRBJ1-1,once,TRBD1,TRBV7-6,TGTGCCAGCAGCCCCGACAGGGCCACTGAAGCTTTCTTT,CASSPDRATEAFF
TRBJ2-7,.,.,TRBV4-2,TGTGCCAGCAGCCAAACGGTTAGCTCCTACGAGCAGTACTTC,CASSQTVSSYEQYF